This TCR beta chain was recorded in a study of shared clonotypes between healthy human individuals. Whole-study results and caveats: Genetic and exposure-history diversity was limited by the small donor number. Across a handful of donors, naive CD4 shared approximately 4.5%, naive CD8 about 3.2%, memory CD4 2% to 2.5%, memory CD8 under 0.5%.

This CDR3 is built from 15 residues. The germline V gene has CDR1 SGHAT and CDR2 FQNNGV. The V gene end was trimmed by 5 bases and the J gene end by 7 bases; junction bases not matched to a gene: 10. It was across several immunoSEQ plates that each subset's genomic DNA was evenly split. In the original workflow: From ImmunoSEQ came sequences covering only the junction and carrying no quality scores, so filtering differed. Method: immunoSEQ multiplex PCR; TCRdb's copy keeps in-frame clones and lacks some. V and J calls and clone size are those listed in that table; D and trimming were worked out from the DNA. Altogether approximately 640,000 clones are present, about 90% being singletons, with the ten largest covering about 33%. With regard to this clone: The antigen remains unidentified.

The V call is TRBV11-2, the J call TRBJ2-7; 11 nucleotides line up with TRBD2. Sequencing was carried out using memory CD8+ T cells from PBMCs. Subset defined: CD45RO+ cells pooled with CCR7-negative TemRA cells. The TCR sequence derives from a man younger than 30 in good health. Some clones in this sample may be carry-over from other donors' samples. Here the CDR3 DNA reads TGTGCCAGCAGCAAGACTAGCGGGACCCGGCGGGAGCAGTACTTC. It encodes CASSKTSGTRREQYF.